One and the same sample provided the 18 T cell receptor beta chains below, sequenced in a study of cytomegalovirus exposure and HLA in healthy donors. 60 Vbeta and 13 Jbeta primers were used in PCR. Sequencing was performed with immunoSEQ multiplex PCR; in TCRdb, only in-frame clones are kept and a portion is missing. The sample holds around 170,000 clones, 80% seen once. Sequenced: PBMCs. Receptors originate from a middle-aged man in good health and CMV-seronegative.

The chain combines TRBV6-5 with TRBJ1-1; D not certain. The germline V gene has CDR1 MNHEY and CDR2 SVGAGI. V dropped 3 bases and J dropped 4 bases, with 18 bases sitting between them. This CDR3 has 16 residues. This CDR3 is CASSYRTPSPGTEAFF. The CDR3, as DNA: TGTGCCAGCAGTTATCGGACTCCTTCGCCAGGCACTGAAGCTTTCTTT.

This clone was detected once. This sequence joins TRBV19 and TRBJ1-3; 11 bases fit TRBD1. CDR3 length: 16 amino acids. Germline CDR1 and CDR2: LNHDA and SQIVND (reference sequence). The V gene end was trimmed by 8 bases and the J gene end by 0 bases; junction bases not matched to a gene: 6. CDR3 sequence reads: CASRWTGGVSGNTIYF. CDR3 DNA: TGTGCCAGTCGGTGGACAGGGGGCGTCTCTGGAAACACCATATATTTT. The full variable domain, its missing parts supplied by reference TRBV19 and TRBJ1-3, is DGGITQSPKYLFRKEGQNVTLSCEQNLNHDAMYWYRQDPGQGLRLIYYSQIVNDFQKGDIAEGYSVSREKKESFPLTVTSAQKNPTAFYLCASRWTGGVSGNTIYFGEGSWLTVV.

The chain links TRBV10-3 to TRBJ1-5; maybe TRBD1 (5 bases). Trimming removed 8 bases at V and 1 base at J, with 9 bases between. The V gene's germline CDR1 is ENHRY and CDR2 SYGVKD. CDR3 size: 13 residues. CDR3 nucleotide sequence: TGTGCCATCGGGGGGGAGAGCAATCAGCCCCAGCATTTT. Protein sequence: CAIGGESNQPQHF.

The DNA for the CDR3 is TGCGCCAGCAGCCAAAACAGGGGGAGCGTGAACACTGAAGCTTTCTTT. Translating it yields CASSQNRGSVNTEAFF. The J gene is TRBJ1-1, the V gene TRBV4-1; 8 nucleotides line up with TRBD1. This CDR3 spans 16 amino acids. With V trimmed by 2 bases and J by 0 bases, 5 bases remained unmatched. Per germline, CDR1 MGHRA and CDR2 YSYEKL.

The chain employs TRBV7-9 and TRBJ2-5; 9 bases match TRBD1. The CDR3 length is 16 residues. V shed 3 bases and J 5 bases; nucleotides not matched to a gene: 10. The germline V gene encodes CDR1 SEHNR and CDR2 FQNEAQ (reference sequence). The CDR3, as DNA: TGTGCCAGCAGCTTGGGACAGGGTTATACTGGGGAGACCCAGTACTTC. Its translation is CASSLGQGYTGETQYF.

The chain recombines TRBV4-1 with TRBJ1-2, with 10 bases fitting TRBD1. The CDR3 has 14 residues. Germline V gives CDR1 MGHRA, CDR2 YSYEKL. V dropped 5 bases and J dropped 6; count of bases not matched to a gene: 6. The DNA of the CDR3 is TGCGCCAGCAGCGAACCCGGGACAGGGGATGGCTACACCTTC. It translates to CASSEPGTGDGYTF.

The chain combines TRBV5-4 with TRBJ2-7; tentative D call: TRBD1 (6 bases). Germline values: CDR1 SGHNT, CDR2 YYREEE (reference sequence). Trimming took 4 bases from V and 2 from J, leaving 10 bases between them. The CDR3 is made up of 13 amino acids. The DNA of the CDR3 is TGTGCCAGCAGCCTTACAGGGCCCTACGAGCAGTACTTC. Residues: CASSLTGPYEQYF.

The V and J genes are TRBV7-2 and TRBJ2-1; TRBD2 might be the D (6 bases). CDR3 length: 15 residues. From germline, CDR1 is SGHTA and CDR2 FQGNSA. Trimming removed 7 bases at V and 3 bases at J, with 16 bases between. The CDR3: CASTPVRGLYNEQFF. The CDR3 DNA sequence: TGTGCCAGCACCCCAGTGAGGGGACTCTACAATGAGCAGTTCTTC. The full variable domain, in which reference TRBV7-2 and TRBJ2-1 provide the parts outside the CDR3, is GAGVSQSPSNKVTEKGKDVELRCDPISGHTALYWYRQSLGQGLEFLIYFQGNSAPDKSGLPSDRFSAERTGGSVSTLTIQRTQQEDSAVYLCASTPVRGLYNEQFFGPGTRLTVL.

The chain joins TRBV2 to TRBJ2-7; the D is unclear. CDR1 SNHLY and CDR2 FYNNEI come from the germline V gene. The CDR3 covers 11 residues. V lost 6 bases, J lost 5 bases, and 8 bases lay in between. This CDR3 is CASSLGDEQYF. CDR3 DNA sequence: TGTGCCAGCAGCCTCGGAGACGAGCAGTACTTC.

V usage is TRBV9 and J usage is TRBJ1-2; 8 nucleotides match TRBD1. The germline V gene has CDR1 SGDLS and CDR2 YYNGEE. Trimming took 0 bases from V and 3 from J; bases not matched to a gene: 10. The CDR3 is made up of 17 amino acids. The CDR3 reads CASSVEAGGEVDYGYTF. CDR3 sequence (DNA): TGTGCCAGCAGCGTAGAGGCAGGGGGCGAGGTTGACTATGGCTACACCTTC.

In its sample, this clone was seen a few times. V and J are TRBV25-1 and TRBJ2-3, with D possibly TRBD1 on 5 matching bases. The V gene's germline CDR1 is MGHDK and CDR2 SYGVNS. V lost 8 bases and J 0 bases, leaving 12 bases between the germline ends. CDR3 length equals 14 residues. CDR3 sequence: CASGARVSTDTQYF. CDR3 nucleotides: TGTGCCAGCGGGGCTAGGGTTAGCACAGATACGCAGTATTTT.

This chain uses TRBV5-1 with TRBJ1-2; D not certain. The CDR3 length is 13 residues. V lost 0 bases, J lost 8 bases, and 11 bases lay in between. Per germline, CDR1 SGHRS and CDR2 YFSETQ. The CDR3 reads CASSLEGGLGYTF. The DNA for the CDR3 is TGCGCCAGCAGCTTGGAGGGCGGACTAGGCTACACCTTC.

The chain carries TRBV4-3 and TRBJ2-7; 7 bases fit TRBD1. CDR1 and CDR2 (germline): LGHNA, YSLEER. V was pared by 3 bases and J by 3 bases, with 2 bases of the junction left unmatched. This CDR3 is 13 amino acids long. The chain's CDR3 is CASSQGQYYEQYF. The CDR3 coding sequence is TGCGCCAGCAGCCAGGGACAGTACTACGAGCAGTACTTC.

The CDR3 bases are TGTGCCAGTAGTAATGGACAGGGGAACTATGGCTACACCTTC. Translating it yields CASSNGQGNYGYTF. This chain connects TRBV19 to TRBJ1-2, with 9 bases matching TRBD1. Germline loops: CDR1 LNHDA, CDR2 SQIVND (reference sequence). V was pared by 4 bases and J by 2 bases, with 2 bases of the junction left unmatched. The CDR3 has 14 residues.

V is TRBV7-9 and J is TRBJ2-3; 9 bases are shared with TRBD2. Looked up from germline, CDR1 is SEHNR and CDR2 is FQNEAQ (reference sequence). V shed 1 base, J shed 0 bases, and the junction held 11 bases outside the gene matches. This CDR3 has 19 amino acids. The CDR3 region is CASSLGTSARKSSTDTQYF. CDR3 bases: TGTGCCAGCAGCTTAGGGACTAGCGCACGAAAATCTAGCACAGATACGCAGTATTTT. Full variable domain (outside the CDR3, taken from reference TRBV7-9 and TRBJ2-3): DTGVSQNPRHKITKRGQNVTFRCDPISEHNRLYWYRQTLGQGPEFLTYFQNEAQLEKSRLLSDRFSAERPKGSFSTLEIQRTEQGDSAMYLCASSLGTSARKSSTDTQYFGPGTRLTVL.

This chain links TRBV4-3 with TRBJ2-5; TRBD2 agrees at 9 bases. TRBJ2-7 matches the DNA end more closely, so the J call is doubtful. CDR1 is LGHNA and CDR2 is YSLEER in the germline V gene. CDR3 length: 18 residues. In DNA, the CDR3 is TGCGCCAGCAGCCAAGAGGGGTTAGCGGGGGCTCCACCCTACGAGCAGTACTTC. This encodes CASSQEGLAGAPPYEQYF.

Remarks on this clone: Without the conserved terminal phenylalanine or tryptophan, this CDR3 likely stems from a read error. The gene calls are TRBV30 and TRBJ2-7; D is perhaps TRBD2 (5 bases). Germline CDR1 is GTSNPN and CDR2 is SVGIG (reference sequence). Trimming removed 7 bases at V and 2 bases at J, with 9 bases between. The CDR3 runs 11 residues. CDR3 sequence: CALWGAYEQYL. CDR3 nucleotides: TGTGCCTTATGGGGAGCCTACGAGCAGTACCTC.

V usage is TRBV30 and J usage is TRBJ1-3; D perhaps matches TRBD1 (5 bases). The CDR3 spans 15 residues. Germline V CDR1 and CDR2: GTSNPN, SVGIG (reference sequence). V shed 2 bases and J shed 0 bases, with 11 bases lying between them. For the CDR3, the DNA is TGTGCCTGGAGTCCGACGGACACCTCTGGAAACACCATATATTTT. Translating it yields CAWSPTDTSGNTIYF.